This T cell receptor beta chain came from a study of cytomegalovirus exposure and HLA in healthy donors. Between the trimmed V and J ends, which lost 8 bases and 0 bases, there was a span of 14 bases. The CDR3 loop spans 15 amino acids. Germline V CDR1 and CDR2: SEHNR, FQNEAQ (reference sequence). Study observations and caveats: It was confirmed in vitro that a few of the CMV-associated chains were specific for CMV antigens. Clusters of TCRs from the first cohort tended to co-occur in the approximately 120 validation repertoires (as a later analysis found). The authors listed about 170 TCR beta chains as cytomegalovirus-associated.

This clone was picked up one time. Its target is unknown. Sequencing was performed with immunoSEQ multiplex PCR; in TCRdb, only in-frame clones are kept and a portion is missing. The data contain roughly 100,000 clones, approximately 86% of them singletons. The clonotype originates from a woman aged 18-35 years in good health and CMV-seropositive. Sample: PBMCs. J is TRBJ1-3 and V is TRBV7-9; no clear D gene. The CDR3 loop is CASSEKRSSGNTIYF. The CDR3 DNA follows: TGTGCCAGCTCCGAAAAAAGGAGCTCTGGAAACACCATATATTTT.